This T cell receptor (beta chain) originates from a study of blood T cell repertoires in COVID-19. The V gene's germline CDR1 is LNHDA and CDR2 SQIVND (reference sequence). The V gene end was trimmed by 3 bases and the J gene end by 6 bases; junction bases not matched to a gene: 12. The length of the CDR3 is 17 residues. Source study methods: The authors estimated nucleated cell counts from reference gene primer amplification. Sequencing used immunoSEQ multiplex PCR; TCRdb keeps in-frame clones, though not all of them. V and J calls and clone size come straight from that table; D and trimming were deduced from the DNA. The sample records some 360,000 clones, 88% being singletons.

The specimen sequenced was PBMCs or T cells enriched from blood (not recorded which). The TCR comes from a woman in her twenties or thirties who had been exposed to COVID-19. V is TRBV19 and J is TRBJ1-5; 9 bases match TRBD1. The CDR3 DNA follows: TGTGCCAGTAGTATGGGACAGGGTGGTCCCCAAGGTCAGCCCCAGCATTTT. Translation gives CASSMGQGGPQGQPQHF.